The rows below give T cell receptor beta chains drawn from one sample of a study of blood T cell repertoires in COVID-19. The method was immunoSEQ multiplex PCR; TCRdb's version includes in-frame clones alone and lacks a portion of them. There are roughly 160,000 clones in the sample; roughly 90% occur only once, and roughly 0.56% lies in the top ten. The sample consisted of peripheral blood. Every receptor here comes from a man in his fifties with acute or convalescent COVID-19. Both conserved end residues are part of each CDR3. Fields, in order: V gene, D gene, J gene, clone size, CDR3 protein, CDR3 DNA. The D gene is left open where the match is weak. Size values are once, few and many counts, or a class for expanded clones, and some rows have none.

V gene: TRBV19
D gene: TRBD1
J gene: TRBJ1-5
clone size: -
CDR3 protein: CASSLTGGQPQHF
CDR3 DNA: TGTGCCAGTAGTTTGACAGGGGGTCAGCCCCAGCATTTT

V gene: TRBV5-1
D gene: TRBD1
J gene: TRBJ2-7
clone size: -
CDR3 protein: CASSLGDRGYEQYF
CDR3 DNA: TGCGCCAGCAGCTTGGGGGACAGGGGATACGAGCAGTACTTC

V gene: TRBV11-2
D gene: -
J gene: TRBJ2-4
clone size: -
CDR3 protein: CASSLDSDIQYF
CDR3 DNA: TGTGCCAGCAGCTTAGATAGTGACATTCAGTACTTC

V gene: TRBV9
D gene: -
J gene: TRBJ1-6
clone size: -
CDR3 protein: CASSVGVLGGNSPLHF
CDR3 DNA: TGTGCCAGCAGCGTTGGGGTGTTGGGCGGGAATTCACCCCTCCACTTT

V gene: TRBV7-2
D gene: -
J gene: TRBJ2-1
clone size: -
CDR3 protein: CASSSAYNEQFF
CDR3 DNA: TGTGCCAGCAGCTCTGCGTACAATGAGCAGTTCTTC

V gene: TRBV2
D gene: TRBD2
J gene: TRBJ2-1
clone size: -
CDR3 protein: CASSTSGYQSSYNEQFF
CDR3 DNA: TGTGCCAGCTCGACTAGCGGATATCAAAGCTCCTACAATGAGCAGTTCTTC

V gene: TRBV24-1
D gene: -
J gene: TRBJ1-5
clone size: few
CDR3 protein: CATSDANQGVGNQPQHF
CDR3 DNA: TGTGCCACCAGTGATGCCAATCAGGGTGTAGGGAATCAGCCCCAGCATTTT

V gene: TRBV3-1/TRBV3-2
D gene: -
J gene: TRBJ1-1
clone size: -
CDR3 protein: CASSPREGSYEAFF
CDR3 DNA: TGTGCCAGCAGCCCGAGGGAGGGGAGCTATGAAGCTTTCTTT

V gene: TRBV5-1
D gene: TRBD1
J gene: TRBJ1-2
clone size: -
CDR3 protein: CASSSTGPDYGYTF
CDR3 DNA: TGCGCCAGCAGTTCGACAGGGCCTGACTATGGCTACACCTTC

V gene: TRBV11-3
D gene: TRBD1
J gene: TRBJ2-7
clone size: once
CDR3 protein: CASSVDRGYEQYF
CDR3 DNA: TGTGCCAGCAGCGTTGACAGGGGCTACGAGCAGTACTTC

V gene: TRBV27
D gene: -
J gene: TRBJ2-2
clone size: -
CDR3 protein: CASTQGHRGGGELFF
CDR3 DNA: TGTGCCAGCACCCAGGGTCACCGAGGGGGCGGGGAGCTGTTTTTT

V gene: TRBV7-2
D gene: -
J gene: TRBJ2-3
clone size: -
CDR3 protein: CASSLLPGQGGGMPDTQYF
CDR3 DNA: TGTGCCAGCAGCCTTTTACCGGGACAAGGGGGGGGGATGCCGGATACGCAGTATTTT

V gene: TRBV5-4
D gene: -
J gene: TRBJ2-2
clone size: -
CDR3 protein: CASSLAPTAYTGELFF
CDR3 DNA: TGTGCCAGCAGCTTGGCCCCGACAGCATATACCGGGGAGCTGTTTTTT

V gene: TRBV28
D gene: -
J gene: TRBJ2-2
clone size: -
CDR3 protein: CASSLGHTGELFF
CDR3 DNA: TGTGCCAGCAGTTTAGGGCACACCGGGGAGCTGTTTTTT

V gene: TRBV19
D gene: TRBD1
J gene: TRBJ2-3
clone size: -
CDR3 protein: CAVWGTGTDTQYF
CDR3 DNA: TGTGCCGTATGGGGGACAGGCACAGATACGCAGTATTTT

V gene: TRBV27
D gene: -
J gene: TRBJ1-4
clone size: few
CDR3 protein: CASSLFRGNEKLFF
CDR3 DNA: TGTGCCAGCAGTTTATTCCGGGGTAATGAAAAACTGTTTTTT

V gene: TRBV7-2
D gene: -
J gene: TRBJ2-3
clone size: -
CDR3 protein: CASSLLGTDTQYF
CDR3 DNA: TGTGCCAGCAGCTTATTAGGCACAGATACGCAGTATTTT

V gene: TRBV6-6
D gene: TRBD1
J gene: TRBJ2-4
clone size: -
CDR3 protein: CASSYLGQKNIQYF
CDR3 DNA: TGTGCCAGCAGTTATTTGGGACAGAAAAACATTCAGTACTTC

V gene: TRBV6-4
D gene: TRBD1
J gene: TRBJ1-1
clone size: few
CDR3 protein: CASSVEGRGFGTEAFF
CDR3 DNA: TGTGCCAGCAGTGTCGAGGGCAGGGGGTTTGGCACTGAAGCTTTCTTT

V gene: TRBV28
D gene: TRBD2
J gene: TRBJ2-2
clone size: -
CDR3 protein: CASSTRLAGDFTGELFF
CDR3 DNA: TGTGCCAGCAGTACACGACTAGCGGGGGATTTCACCGGGGAGCTGTTTTTT

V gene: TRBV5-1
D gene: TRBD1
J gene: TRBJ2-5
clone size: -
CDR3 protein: CASSSNQGTGTTGETQYF
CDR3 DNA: TGCGCCAGCAGCTCCAACCAAGGGACAGGGACTACTGGGGAGACCCAGTACTTC

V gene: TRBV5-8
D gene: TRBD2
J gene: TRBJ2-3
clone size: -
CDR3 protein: CASSLSGARILPTDTQYF
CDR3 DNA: TGTGCCAGCAGCTTGAGCGGGGCACGAATACTACCCACAGATACGCAGTATTTT